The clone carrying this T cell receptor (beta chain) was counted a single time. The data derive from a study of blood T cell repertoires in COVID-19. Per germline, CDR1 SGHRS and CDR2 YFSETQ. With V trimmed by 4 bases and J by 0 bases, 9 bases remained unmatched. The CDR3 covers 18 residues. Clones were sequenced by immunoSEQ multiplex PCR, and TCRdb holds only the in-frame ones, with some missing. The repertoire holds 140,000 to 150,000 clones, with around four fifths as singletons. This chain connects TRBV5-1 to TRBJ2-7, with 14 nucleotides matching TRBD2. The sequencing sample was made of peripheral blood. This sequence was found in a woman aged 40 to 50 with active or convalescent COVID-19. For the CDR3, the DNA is TGCGCCAGCAGCCTGGGACTAGCGGGAGCCTCGTTCTCCTACGAGCAGTACTTC. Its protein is CASSLGLAGASFSYEQYF. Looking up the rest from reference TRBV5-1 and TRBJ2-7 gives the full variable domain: KAGVTQTPRYLIKTRGQQVTLSCSPISGHRSVSWYQQTPGQGLQFLFEYFSETQRNKGNFPGRFSGRQFSNSRSEMNVSTLELGDSALYLCASSLGLAGASFSYEQYFGPGTRLTVT.